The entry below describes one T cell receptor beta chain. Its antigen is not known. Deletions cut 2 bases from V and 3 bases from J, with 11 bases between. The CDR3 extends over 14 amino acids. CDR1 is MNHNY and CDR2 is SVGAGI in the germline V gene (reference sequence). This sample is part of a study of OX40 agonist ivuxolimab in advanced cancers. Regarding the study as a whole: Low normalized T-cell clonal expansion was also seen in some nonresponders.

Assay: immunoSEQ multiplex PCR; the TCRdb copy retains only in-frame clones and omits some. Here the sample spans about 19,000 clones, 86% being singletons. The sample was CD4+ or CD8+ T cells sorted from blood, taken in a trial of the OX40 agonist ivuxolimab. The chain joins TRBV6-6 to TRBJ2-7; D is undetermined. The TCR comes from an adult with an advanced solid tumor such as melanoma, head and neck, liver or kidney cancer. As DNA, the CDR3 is TGTGCCAGCAGTTACGACACGATGGGCTACGAGCAGTACTTC. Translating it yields CASSYDTMGYEQYF.